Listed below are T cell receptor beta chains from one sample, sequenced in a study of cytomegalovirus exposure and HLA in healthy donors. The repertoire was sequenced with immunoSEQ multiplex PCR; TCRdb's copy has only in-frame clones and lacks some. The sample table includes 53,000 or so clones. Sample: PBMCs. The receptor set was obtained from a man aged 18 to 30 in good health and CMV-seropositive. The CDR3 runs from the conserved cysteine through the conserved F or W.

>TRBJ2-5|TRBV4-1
CASSQATGTSGPQETQYF
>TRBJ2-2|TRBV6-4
CASSDREGLELFF
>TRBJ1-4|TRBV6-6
CASSPGEKLFF
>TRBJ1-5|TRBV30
CAWSVTGGAQPQHF
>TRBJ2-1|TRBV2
CASSDSGEQFF
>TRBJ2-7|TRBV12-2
CASRFAGTAYEQYF
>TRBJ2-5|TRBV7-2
CASSSDRWGETQYF
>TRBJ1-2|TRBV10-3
CAITNPDSLNYGYTF
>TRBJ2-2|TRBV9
CASSELPTGELFF
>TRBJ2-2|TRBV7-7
CASSLIRNTGELFF
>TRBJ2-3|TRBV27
CASNSRGLETDTQYF
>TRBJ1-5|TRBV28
CASSPQGSQPQHF
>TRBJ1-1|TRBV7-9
CASSSDGGTEAFF
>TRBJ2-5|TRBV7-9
CASSQSGILKETQYF
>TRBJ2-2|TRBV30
CAWSVGQYTGELFF
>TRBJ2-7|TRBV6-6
CASSSHIGTGRGQYF
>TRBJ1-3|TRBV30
CAWSAGSSSGNTIYF
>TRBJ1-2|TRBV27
CASSLVAGGLGGYTF
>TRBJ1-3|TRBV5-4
CASSPDRNTIYF
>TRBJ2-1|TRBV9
CASSVATGGNEQFF
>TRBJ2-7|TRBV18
CASSPSESYEQYF
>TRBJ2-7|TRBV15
CATSRGNYEQYF
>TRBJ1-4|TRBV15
CATSRGQGNEKLFF
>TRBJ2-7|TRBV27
CASSFRDTRLQQYF
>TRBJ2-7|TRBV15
CATSSDDRRSSYEQYF
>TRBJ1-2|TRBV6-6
CAGQGANYGYTF
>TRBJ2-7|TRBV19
CASSRGGRAGGLSEQYF
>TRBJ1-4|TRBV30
CALGLSNEKLFF
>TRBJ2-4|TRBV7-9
CASSLAVGAQENIQYF
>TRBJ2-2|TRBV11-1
CASSSGRQGAGELFF
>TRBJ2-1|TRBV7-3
CASSPGTSIDNEQFF
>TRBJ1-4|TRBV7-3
CAILGRQDDNEKLFF
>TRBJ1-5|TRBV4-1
CASSQDRWQPQHF
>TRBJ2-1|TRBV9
CASSPQLAGGLGPREQFF
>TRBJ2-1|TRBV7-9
CASSLADSSSSEQFF
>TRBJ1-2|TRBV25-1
CASSDDRYFNYGYTF
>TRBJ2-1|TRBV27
CASSRGLAGYNEQFF
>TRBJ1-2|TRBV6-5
CASRVTGYGYTF
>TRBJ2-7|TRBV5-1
CASSELGGTYEQYF
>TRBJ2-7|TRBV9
CASSVDLGRTIYGQYF
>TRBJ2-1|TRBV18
CASSRKTSGNWGSYNEQFF
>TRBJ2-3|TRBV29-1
CSVGRSLVTDTQYF
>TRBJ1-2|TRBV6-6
CASSYSNGNGYTF
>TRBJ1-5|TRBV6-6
CASSATGWGSNQPQHF
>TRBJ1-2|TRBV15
CATSDIANRYYGYTF
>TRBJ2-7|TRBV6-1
CASSDFRLNLGYEQYF
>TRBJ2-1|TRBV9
CASSASPYLGQGNGNEQFF
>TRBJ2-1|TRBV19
CASHTGVRDNEQFF
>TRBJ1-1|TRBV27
CASSRDRDMNTEAFF
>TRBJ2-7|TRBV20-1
CSATAAYEQYF